This paragraph reports one TCR beta chain. Its specificity is unknown. The record originates from a study of post-analysis software for immune sequencing data. Study-wide points: Normalized Chao1 diversity in multiple sclerosis patients fell significantly below that of controls. F measure showed strong co-clustering of same-batch samples. TRBV5-6, TRBV5-1 and TRBV20-1 belonged to a set of roughly 5 TRBV segments that were more frequent in patients than controls.

CDR1 MGHDK and CDR2 SYGVNS come from the germline V gene. The CDR3 is 13 residues long. V shed 0 bases and J 9 bases; nucleotides not matched to a gene: 5. The authors incorporated unique molecular identifiers into the TCR beta cDNA libraries. Each batch of 1 to 10 million T cells produced approximately 470,000 cDNA molecules. TCRdb reanalysed the PCR reads using MiXCR and keeps one entry per CDR3 protein. Found here are 650,000 to 850,000 distinct CDR3 sequences, around 45% of them singletons; the top ten hold 4.9%. The origin of this receptor is a girl aged 10 to 17 with multiple sclerosis. Sequenced sample: blood. The rearrangement uses TRBV25-1 and TRBJ2-7, with TRBD2 matching 7 bases. CDR3 region: CASSEYGGSRQYF. The CDR3 DNA reads as TGTGCCAGCAGTGAATACGGGGGGAGCCGGCAGTACTTC.